The entry below describes one T cell receptor (beta chain). Its antigen remains unknown. This entry belongs to a study of identical twins. Notes on the study in general: The abundant beta clonotypes from cord blood had fewer insertions, and memory repertoires had none of this. Monozygotic twins shared more out-of-frame TCR alpha than recombination models predicted.

The cDNA had a unique molecular identifier and a template-switch universal primer site. TCRdb reanalysed the 5' RACE reads using MiXCR and keeps one entry per CDR3 protein. The sample holds 450,000 to 600,000 distinct CDR3 sequences, approximately 20% seen once. The ends were cut back, 6 bases at V and 14 bases at J, with 14 bases in the middle. This CDR3 contains 11 residues. Germline lookup yields CDR1 MNHEY and CDR2 SVGAGI. These sequences were also reported in another study, on yellow fever vaccine responses in identical twins.

The clonotype was recovered from a woman under 30 in good health. What was sequenced was CD4+ T cells sorted from blood. The chain recombines TRBV6-5 with TRBJ2-1, with a tentative D call TRBD1 (6 bases). The CDR3 protein is CASRGAGGEFF. DNA for the CDR3: TGTGCCAGCAGGGGGGCTGGGGGCGAGTTCTTC.